This TCR beta chain comes out of a study of T-cell memory formation after mild COVID-19 (dated by TCRdb to about 2021). Concerning the study at large: TCR sequence clusters from the two donors were largely donor specific. In a couple of donors, T-cell clones that expanded and contracted after mild COVID-19 were tracked by sequencing TCRalpha and TCRbeta repertoires over time. Two young, previously healthy adult volunteers made up the cohort, one male and one female.

On this clonotype: This clone's antigen is unknown. No much larger clone exists at a distance of one base, and base qualities are not known.

Sequencer: Illumina NovaSeq 6000. Using 5'RACE with constant-segment primers, TCRalpha and TCRbeta cDNA libraries were constructed, with sample barcodes and unique molecular identifiers added in the process. RNA was extracted from every sample with Trizol reagent. Library amplification was performed in two PCR steps, and a second sample barcode and Illumina TruSeq adapters were introduced in the second step. Sequencing of the libraries was done on an Illumina NovaSeq, producing 2 x 150 bp paired-end reads. In the source study's methods: The reads were demultiplexed and collapsed into UMI-guided consensus sequences using migec v1.2.7. Using mixcr v2.1.11, UMI consensuses were aligned to TRA and TRB V and J templates and then assembled into clonotypes. A clonotype was counted as expanded or contracted only if both edgeR and NoisET called the change significant, with noise models trained on biological replicates. edgeR calls used a false discovery rate-adjusted p below 0.01 and a log2 fold-change threshold of 1. PCA with hierarchical clustering of max-normalized trajectories of the 1000 most abundant clonotypes was used as exploratory dynamics analysis. Each responding clone was given a CD4 or CD8 phenotype based on the CD4+ and CD8+ repertoires, which had been sequenced separately. TCRdb passed the public sequencing reads through fastp at Q25 and MiXCR, retaining productive beta sequences. Rows are combined by CDR3 protein, so each entry shows the most common genes and DNA. TCRdb, rather than the study authors, made the V and J calls. For this sample the table gives roughly 190,000 distinct CDR3 sequences, of which around 30% were detected only once. The ten largest clones take up 10% to 12% of the sample.

Points the paper makes about the study in general: Contracting CD4+ clones were found mainly in CM and EM memory subsets, while CD8+ clones were enriched in EMRA. Only a couple of mild cases were covered in the study, and larger cohorts including severe cases with pre-infection samples were considered necessary. Clones that contracted from day 15 to 85 showed balanced CD4/CD8 phenotypes, whereas a second wave of clones that expanded from day 15 to 37 leaned towards CD4+. Some responding clones were detected in pre-infection memory, suggesting pre-existing cross-reactive memory T cells joined the SARS-CoV-2 response. Whether the second-wave clones peaking on day 37 were SARS-CoV-2 specific was not confirmed.

From its cysteine to its phenylalanine, the CDR3 spans 14 amino acids. The only DNA kept is the CDR3, 42 bases in frame from the first base. V is reduced by 6 bases and J by 4 bases, leaving a spacing of 13 bases between them. Ficoll-Paque density gradient centrifugation was used to isolate PBMCs. The sequence joins TRBV12-3 or TRBV12-4 to TRBJ1-3; perhaps TRBD1 is the D gene, with 5 bases matching. The specimen sequenced was PBMCs or a T cell subset sorted from them (not recorded which). This receptor was obtained from an adult woman who had mild COVID-19 (a few samples of this study predate the infection). The sample titles of this study are shuffled in the database, so cell type and time point are left out; the donor was told from shared clones. The DNA sequence follows: TGTGCCAGCAGCAGAGACAGTGCCGGAAACACCATATATTTT. Translation gives CASSRDSAGNTIYF.